This T cell receptor beta chain is from a study of radiation and T cells in renal cell carcinoma. Described time point: blood 4 weeks post-SBRT, at nephrectomy. As for treatment: 15 Gy SBRT to primary tumor, nephrectomy 4 weeks later. The assay was immunoSEQ multiplex PCR, and TCRdb's table has in-frame clones only and misses some. The table lists tens of thousands of clones, 60% to 85% of them singletons. Germline V gene sequence: CDR1 SGHNT, CDR2 YENEEA. The CDR3 consists of 17 residues. With 2 bases clipped from V and 4 bases from J, the junction kept 12 bases outside the gene matches. This clonotype was sampled from a man in his fifties or sixties with renal cell carcinoma. Sequencing used blood, obtained from a patient whose treatment included radiotherapy and nephrectomy. The rearrangement links TRBV11-3 to TRBJ2-3; 7 positions match TRBD1. DNA of the CDR3: TGTGCCAGCAGCTTATATACCGGGACAGCTCTCGCAGATACGCAGTATTTT. Its translation is CASSLYTGTALADTQYF.